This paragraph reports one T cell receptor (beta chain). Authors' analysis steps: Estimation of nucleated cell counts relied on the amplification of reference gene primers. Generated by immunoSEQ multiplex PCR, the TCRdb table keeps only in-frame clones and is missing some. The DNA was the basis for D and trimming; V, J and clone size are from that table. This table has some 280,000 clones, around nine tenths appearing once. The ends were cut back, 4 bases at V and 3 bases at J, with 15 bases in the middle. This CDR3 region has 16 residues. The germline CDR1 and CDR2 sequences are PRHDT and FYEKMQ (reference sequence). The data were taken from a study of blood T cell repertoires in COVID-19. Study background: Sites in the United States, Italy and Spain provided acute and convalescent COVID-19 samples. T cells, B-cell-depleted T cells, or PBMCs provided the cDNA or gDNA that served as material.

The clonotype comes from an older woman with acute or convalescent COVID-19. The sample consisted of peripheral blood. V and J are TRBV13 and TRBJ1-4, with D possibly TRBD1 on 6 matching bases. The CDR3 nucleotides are TGTGCCAGCAGCTCCCTAGCGGGGGCGTCTAATGAAAAACTGTTTTTT. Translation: CASSSLAGASNEKLFF.